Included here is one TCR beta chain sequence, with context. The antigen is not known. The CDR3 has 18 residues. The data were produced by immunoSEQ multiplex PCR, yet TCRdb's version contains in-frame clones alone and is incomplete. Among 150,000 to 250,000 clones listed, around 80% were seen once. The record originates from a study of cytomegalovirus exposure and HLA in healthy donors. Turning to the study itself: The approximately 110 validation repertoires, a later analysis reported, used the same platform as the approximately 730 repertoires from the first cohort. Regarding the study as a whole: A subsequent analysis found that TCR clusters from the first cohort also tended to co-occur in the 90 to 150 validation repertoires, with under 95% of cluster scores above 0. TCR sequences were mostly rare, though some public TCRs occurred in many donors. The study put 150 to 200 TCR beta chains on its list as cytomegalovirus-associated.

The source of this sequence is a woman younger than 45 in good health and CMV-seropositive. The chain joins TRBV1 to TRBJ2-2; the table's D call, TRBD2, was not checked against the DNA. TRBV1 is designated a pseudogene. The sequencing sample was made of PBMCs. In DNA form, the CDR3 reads TGCACCAGCAGCCAAACCCGGACTAGCGGATTTCACACCGGGGAGCTGTTTTTT. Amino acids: CTSSQTRTSGFHTGELFF.